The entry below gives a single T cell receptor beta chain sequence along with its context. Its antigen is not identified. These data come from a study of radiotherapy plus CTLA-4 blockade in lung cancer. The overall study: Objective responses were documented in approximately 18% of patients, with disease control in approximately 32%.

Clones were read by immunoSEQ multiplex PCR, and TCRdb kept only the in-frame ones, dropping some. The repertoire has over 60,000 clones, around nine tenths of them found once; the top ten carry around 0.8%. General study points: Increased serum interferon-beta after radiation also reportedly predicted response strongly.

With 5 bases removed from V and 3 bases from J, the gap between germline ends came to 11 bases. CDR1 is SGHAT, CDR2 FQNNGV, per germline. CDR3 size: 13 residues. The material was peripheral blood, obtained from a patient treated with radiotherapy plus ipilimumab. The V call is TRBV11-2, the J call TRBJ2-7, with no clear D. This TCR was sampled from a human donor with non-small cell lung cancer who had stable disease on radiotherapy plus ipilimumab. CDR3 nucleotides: TGTGCCAGCAGCCCCGCCGGTTTCTACGAGCAGTACTTC. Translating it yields CASSPAGFYEQYF.